This record concerns one TCR beta chain sequence. What it recognizes is unknown. The repertoire was sequenced with immunoSEQ multiplex PCR; TCRdb's copy has only in-frame clones and lacks some. Seen here are tens of thousands of clones, roughly 85% observed once, and the top ten hold around 16%. The entry originates in a study of OX40 agonist ivuxolimab in advanced cancers. Broader study findings: Among the nonresponders, some also had low normalized T-cell clonal expansion.

The CDR3 has 15 amino acids. Unmatched junction bases numbered 12, after V lost 10 bases and J lost 2 bases. The germline CDR1 and CDR2 sequences are SNHLY and FYNNEI. This chain uses TRBV2 with TRBJ2-3; TRBD2 agrees at 7 bases. This sequence originates from an adult with an advanced solid tumor such as melanoma, head and neck, liver or kidney cancer. The sample consisted of CD4+ or CD8+ T cells sorted from blood, taken in a trial of the OX40 agonist ivuxolimab. CDR3 region: CAINSAAGLTDTQYF. CDR3 nucleotides: TGTGCCATCAACTCGGCAGCGGGACTCACAGATACGCAGTATTTT. The entire variable domain, with the rest obtained from reference TRBV2 and TRBJ2-3, is as follows: EPEVTQTPSHQVTQMGQEVILRCVPISNHLYFYWYRQILGQKVEFLVSFYNNEISEKSEIFDDQFSVERPDGSNFTLKIRSTKLEDSAMYFCAINSAAGLTDTQYFGPGTRLTVL.